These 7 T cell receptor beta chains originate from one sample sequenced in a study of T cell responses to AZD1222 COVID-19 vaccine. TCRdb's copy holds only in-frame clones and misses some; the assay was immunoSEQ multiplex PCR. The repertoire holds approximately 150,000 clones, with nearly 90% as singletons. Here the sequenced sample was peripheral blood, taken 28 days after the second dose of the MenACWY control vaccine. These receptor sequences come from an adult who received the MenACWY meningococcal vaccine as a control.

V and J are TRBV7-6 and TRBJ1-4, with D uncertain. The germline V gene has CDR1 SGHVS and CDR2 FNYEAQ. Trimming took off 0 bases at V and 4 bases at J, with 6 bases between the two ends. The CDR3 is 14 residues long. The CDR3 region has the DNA TGTGCCAGCAGCTTAGCACAAGTTAATGAAAAACTGTTTTTT. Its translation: CASSLAQVNEKLFF.

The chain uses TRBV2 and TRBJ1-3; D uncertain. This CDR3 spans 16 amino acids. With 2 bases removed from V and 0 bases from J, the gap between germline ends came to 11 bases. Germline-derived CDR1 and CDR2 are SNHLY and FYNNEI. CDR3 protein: CASSEMRLPSGNTIYF. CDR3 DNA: TGTGCCAGCAGTGAAATGAGGCTACCCTCTGGAAACACCATATATTTT.

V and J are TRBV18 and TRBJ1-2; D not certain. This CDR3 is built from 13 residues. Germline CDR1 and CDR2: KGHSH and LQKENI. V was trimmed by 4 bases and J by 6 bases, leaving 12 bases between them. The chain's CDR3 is CASSLWVRNGYTF. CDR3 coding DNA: TGTGCCAGCTCACTCTGGGTTCGGAATGGCTACACCTTC.

In nucleotides, the CDR3 is TGTGCCAGCAGCGCCACCACAGGAGCGGAAGCTTTCTTT. It translates to CASSATTGAEAFF. This rearrangement joins TRBV11-2 to TRBJ1-1; a possible D gene is TRBD1 (5 bases). The CDR3 spans 13 residues. CDR1 and CDR2 from the germline V gene are SGHAT and FQNNGV. Trimming stripped 5 bases from V and 8 bases from J, with 15 bases between.

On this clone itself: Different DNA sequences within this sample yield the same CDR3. The CDR3 loop is CASRRDSTDTQYF. CDR3 DNA: TGTGCCAGCAGGCGGGACAGCACAGATACGCAGTATTTT. This chain joins TRBV6-5 and TRBJ2-3, with a weak D call TRBD2 (6 bases). Looked up from germline, CDR1 is MNHEY and CDR2 is SVGAGI. V gave up 6 bases and J gave up 0 bases, with 7 bases separating them. The CDR3 contains 13 residues.

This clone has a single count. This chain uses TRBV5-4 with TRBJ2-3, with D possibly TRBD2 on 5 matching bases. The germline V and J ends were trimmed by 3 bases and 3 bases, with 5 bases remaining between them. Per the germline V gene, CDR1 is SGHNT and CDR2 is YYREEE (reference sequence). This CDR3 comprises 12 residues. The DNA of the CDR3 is TGTGCCAGCAGCTCGGGGACAGATACGCAGTATTTT. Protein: CASSSGTDTQYF.

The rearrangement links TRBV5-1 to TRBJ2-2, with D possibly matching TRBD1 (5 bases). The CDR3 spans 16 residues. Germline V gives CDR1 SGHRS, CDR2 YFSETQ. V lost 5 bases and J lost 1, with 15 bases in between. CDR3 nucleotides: TGCGCCAGCAGTACAATAGGGCAGGGGAACACCGGGGAGCTGTTTTTT. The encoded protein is CASSTIGQGNTGELFF.